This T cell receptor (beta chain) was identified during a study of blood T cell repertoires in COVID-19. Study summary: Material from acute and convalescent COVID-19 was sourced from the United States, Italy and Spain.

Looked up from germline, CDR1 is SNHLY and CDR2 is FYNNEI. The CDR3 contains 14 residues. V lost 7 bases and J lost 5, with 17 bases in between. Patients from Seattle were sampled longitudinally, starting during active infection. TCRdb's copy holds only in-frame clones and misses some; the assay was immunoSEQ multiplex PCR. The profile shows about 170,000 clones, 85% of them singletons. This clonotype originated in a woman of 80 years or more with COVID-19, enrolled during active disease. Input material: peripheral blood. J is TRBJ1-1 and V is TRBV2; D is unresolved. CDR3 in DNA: TGTGCCAGCATGGTCGGGTCCCCGGGGACTGAAGCTTTCTTT. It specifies CASMVGSPGTEAFF. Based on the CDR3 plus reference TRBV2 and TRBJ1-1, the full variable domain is EPEVTQTPSHQVTQMGQEVILRCVPISNHLYFYWYRQILGQKVEFLVSFYNNEISEKSEIFDDQFSVERPDGSNFTLKIRSTKLEDSAMYFCASMVGSPGTEAFFGQGTRLTVV.